This TCR beta chain was retrieved from a study of cytomegalovirus exposure and HLA in healthy donors. PCR involved 60 Vbeta and 13 Jbeta primers. Using immunoSEQ multiplex PCR, the repertoire was profiled, and TCRdb retains in-frame clones only, with some absent. The repertoire holds about 120,000 clones, with around 76% as singletons. On this clone itself: Its target is not known.

General study findings and limits: Rare TCR sequences dominated, though some public TCRs recurred in many donors. Association with HLA alleles at 0.05 false discovery rate was found for around 17,000 TCR beta sequences in a later analysis. Reportedly, TCR beta sequences accurately predicted HLA-A and HLA-B alleles in most subjects.

The clonotype originates from a man aged 55 to 69 in good health and CMV-seropositive. Sequencing used PBMCs.

The CDR3 loop is CASSVDGTLRQYF. The CDR3 DNA reads as TGTGCCAGCAGCGTAGATGGCACATTAAGGCAGTACTTC. The rearrangement uses TRBV9 and TRBJ2-7; D is ambiguous. The CDR3 is 13 residues long. Germline V lookup: CDR1 SGDLS, CDR2 YYNGEE. Trimming cost V 0 bases and J 9 bases, with 13 bases left between them.